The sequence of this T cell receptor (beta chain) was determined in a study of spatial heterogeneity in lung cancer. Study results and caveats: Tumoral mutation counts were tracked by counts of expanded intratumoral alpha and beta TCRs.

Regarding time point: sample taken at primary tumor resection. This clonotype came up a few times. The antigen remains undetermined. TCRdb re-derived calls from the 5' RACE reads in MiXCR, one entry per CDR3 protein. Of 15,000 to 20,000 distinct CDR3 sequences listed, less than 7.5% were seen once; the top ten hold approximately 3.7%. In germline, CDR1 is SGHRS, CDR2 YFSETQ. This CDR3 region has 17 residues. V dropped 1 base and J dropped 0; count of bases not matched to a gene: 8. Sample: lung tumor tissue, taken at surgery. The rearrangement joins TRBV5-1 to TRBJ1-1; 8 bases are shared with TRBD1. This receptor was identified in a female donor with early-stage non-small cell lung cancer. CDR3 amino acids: CASSLKDRASVNTEAFF. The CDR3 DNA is TGCGCCAGCAGCTTGAAGGACAGGGCATCAGTGAACACTGAAGCTTTCTTT.